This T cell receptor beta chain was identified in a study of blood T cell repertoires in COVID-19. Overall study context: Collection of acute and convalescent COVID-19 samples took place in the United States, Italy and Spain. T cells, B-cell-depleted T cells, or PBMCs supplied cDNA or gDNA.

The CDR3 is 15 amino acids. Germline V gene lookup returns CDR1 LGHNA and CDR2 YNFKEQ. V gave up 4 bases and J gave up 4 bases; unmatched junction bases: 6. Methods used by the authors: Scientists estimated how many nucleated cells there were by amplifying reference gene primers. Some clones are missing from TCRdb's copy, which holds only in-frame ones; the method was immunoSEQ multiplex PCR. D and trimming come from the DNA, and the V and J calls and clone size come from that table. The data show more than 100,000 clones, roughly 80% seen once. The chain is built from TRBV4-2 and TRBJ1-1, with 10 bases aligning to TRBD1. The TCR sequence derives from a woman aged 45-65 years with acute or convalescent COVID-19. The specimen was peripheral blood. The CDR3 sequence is CASSLRTGGVTEAFF. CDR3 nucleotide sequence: TGTGCCAGCAGCCTACGGACAGGGGGAGTCACTGAAGCTTTCTTT.